The 5 T cell receptor beta chains reported below all come from one sample, sequenced in a study. TCRdb processed the RT-PCR reads anew with MiXCR; each CDR3 protein has one entry. Of about 680,000 distinct CDR3 sequences in the sample, approximately 15% were seen once. Material for sequencing was memory CD4+ T cells from blood. These receptors all stem from a female donor in good health, serving as a healthy control.

This clonotype was found a few times. The chain recombines TRBV6-1 with TRBJ1-3, with no clear D. Trimming took off 5 bases at V and 2 bases at J, with 10 bases between the two ends. Looked up from germline, CDR1 is MNHNS and CDR2 is SASEGT. The CDR3 extends over 14 amino acids. The CDR3 reads CASSRPTTGNTIYF. The CDR3 region has the DNA TGTGCCAGCAGTCGTCCTACAACTGGAAACACCATATATTTT.

This rearrangement joins TRBV6-5 to TRBJ2-7; 8 bases line up with TRBD1. Trimming cost V 6 bases and J 5 bases; bases outside gene matches: 15. This CDR3 is built from 16 residues. Per germline, CDR1 MNHEY and CDR2 SVGAGI. Here the CDR3 reads CASSQQGEVAPNEQYF. The CDR3, as DNA: TGTGCCAGCAGCCAACAGGGGGAGGTCGCTCCTAACGAGCAGTACTTC.

As to this clonotype: Relative to the germline gene, one junction end is altered; a read error may explain this. The gene calls are TRBV10-3 and TRBJ1-5, with D unclear. CDR1 and CDR2 from the germline V gene are ENHRY and SYGVKD. This CDR3 is built from 13 residues. The CDR3, as DNA: TGTGCAATCAGTGAAGCGGGCAATCAGTCCCAGCATTTT. It is translated as CAISEAGNQSQHF.

This clonotype was observed many times. The rearrangement joins TRBV12-3 or TRBV12-4 to TRBJ1-2, with 7 positions matching TRBD1. The V and J ends lost 5 bases and 4 bases, in that order; junction bases with no gene match: 10. This CDR3 contains 15 residues. CDR3 amino acids: CASSGSGQPIYGYTF. The CDR3 coding sequence is TGTGCCAGCAGTGGATCGGGACAGCCGATCTATGGCTACACCTTC.

This clonotype has a handful of counts. An end of the junction does not agree with germline; a read error may underlie this. CDR3 in amino acids: CSASLTGDTEAFF. CDR3 bases: TGCAGTGCTAGTTTGACAGGTGACACCGAAGCTTTCTTT. The gene calls are TRBV20-1 and TRBJ1-1; weak D call: TRBD1 (6 bases). The germline gives CDR1 DFQATT, CDR2 SNEGSKA (reference sequence). The CDR3 has 13 residues.